This is a list of T cell receptor beta chains from one sample in a study of OX40 agonist ivuxolimab in advanced cancers. TCRdb keeps only in-frame clones here, not all; method: immunoSEQ multiplex PCR. The sample gives 60,000 to 70,000 clones, 86% of which show up once; over 1% is in the top ten. This material consisted of CD4+ or CD8+ T cells sorted from blood, taken in a trial of the OX40 agonist ivuxolimab. These receptor sequences come from an adult with an advanced solid tumor such as melanoma, head and neck, liver or kidney cancer. CDR3s include the opening cysteine and the closing phenylalanine or tryptophan. The order of the fields is J gene, clone size, D gene, V gene, CDR3 DNA, CDR3 protein. A D gene is named only where the DNA matches it firmly. Clone size is not always given. Where it is, it says once, few, many or a class for expanded clones.

TRBJ1-5 | medium-sized | - | TRBV28 | TGTGCCAGCAGCCGTGGGGAGGATCAGCCCCAGCATTTT | CASSRGEDQPQHF
TRBJ1-2 | few | TRBD1 | TRBV7-8 | TGTGCCAGCAGCTTAGCACAGGGGGCCTATGGCTACACCTTC | CASSLAQGAYGYTF
TRBJ2-2 | once | TRBD2 | TRBV2 | TGTGCCAGCTGTAGCGGGAGGGGGAACACCGGGGAGCTGTTTTTT | CASCSGRGNTGELFF
TRBJ2-5 | - | TRBD1 | TRBV4-1 | TGCGCCAGCAGCTATCAAACAGGGGGCGGTCAAGAGACCCAGTACTTC | CASSYQTGGGQETQYF
TRBJ1-4 | - | - | TRBV19 | TGTGCCAGTAGGGAGGCGGCGGGGTCTAATGAAAAACTGTTTTTT | CASREAAGSNEKLFF
TRBJ1-2 | - | - | TRBV6-6 | TGTGCCAGCAGTCCGACAAATCGCTACACCTTC | CASSPTNRYTF
TRBJ2-3 | - | - | TRBV2 | TGTGCCAGCAGTTTGCGGCCTAGCACAGATACGCAGTATTTT | CASSLRPSTDTQYF
TRBJ1-3 | - | - | TRBV5-1 | TGCGCCAGCAGGGAGGGACTGAACTCTGGAAACACCATATATTTT | CASREGLNSGNTIYF
TRBJ2-5 | - | - | TRBV20-1 | TGCAGTGCCGGGCGGACCCAGTACTTC | CSAGRTQYF
TRBJ1-1 | once | - | TRBV4-2 | TGTGCCAGCAGCCAGAGCGGAGAAGCGAACACTGAAGCTTTCTTT | CASSQSGEANTEAFF
TRBJ1-6 | - | - | TRBV4-1 | TGCGCCAGCAGCCAGGGGAACGGTTCACCCCTCCACTTT | CASSQGNGSPLHF
TRBJ1-2 | - | - | TRBV5-1 | TGCGCCAGCAGCTTGGAAACGGTTGGCTACACCTTC | CASSLETVGYTF
TRBJ2-1 | - | - | TRBV5-6 | TGTGCCAGCAGCTTGGGCCCTACCTACAATGAGCAGTTCTTC | CASSLGPTYNEQFF
TRBJ1-2 | - | TRBD1 | TRBV4-1 | TGCGCCAGCAGCCAAGTACGGACAGGGAACTATGGCTACACCTTC | CASSQVRTGNYGYTF
TRBJ2-5 | - | - | TRBV19 | TGTGCCAGTAGTATAGGTCAGGGGGGGCAAGAGACCCAGTACTTC | CASSIGQGGQETQYF
TRBJ1-4 | once | - | TRBV6-1 | TGTGCCAGCACATTAGTTAATGAAAAACTGTTTTTT | CASTLVNEKLFF
TRBJ1-5 | - | - | TRBV5-1 | TGCGCCAGCAGCTTGGGTGGGGGCCAGGAGCCCCAGCATTTT | CASSLGGGQEPQHF
TRBJ1-1 | many | - | TRBV15 | TGTGCCACCAGCAGAGACGGGAACACTGAAGCTTTCTTT | CATSRDGNTEAFF
TRBJ1-4 | - | - | TRBV29-1 | TGCAGCGTTGAATTAGGGGGAGAAAAACTGTTTTTT | CSVELGGEKLFF
TRBJ1-4 | - | - | TRBV5-1 | TGCGCCAGCAGCCTAGCCGGGACGGATAATGAAAAACTGTTTTTT | CASSLAGTDNEKLFF
TRBJ1-1 | - | TRBD1 | TRBV5-1 | TGCGCCAGCCGGGACAGGGGGAACACTGAAGCTTTCTTT | CASRDRGNTEAFF
TRBJ2-1 | few | - | TRBV2 | TGTGCCAGCAGCGCTCCGGACATACGGGAGCAGTTCTTC | CASSAPDIREQFF
TRBJ1-1 | - | - | TRBV5-1 | TGCGCCAGCAGCGCCGGTAGGGGGATGAACACTGAAGCTTTCTTT | CASSAGRGMNTEAFF
TRBJ2-2 | - | - | TRBV11-2 | TGTGCCAGCAGCTTATCAGGGAACACCGGGGAGCTGTTTTTT | CASSLSGNTGELFF
TRBJ1-4 | - | TRBD1 | TRBV6-1 | TGTGCCAGCAGAGAGACAGGGACTAATGAAAAACTGTTTTTT | CASRETGTNEKLFF
TRBJ2-5 | - | - | TRBV15 | TGTGCCACCAGCAGAGATGAGACAGGTCGCGGGACCCAGTACTTC | CATSRDETGRGTQYF
TRBJ2-5 | once | - | TRBV7-8 | TGTGCCAGCAGCCCTTTTCGGGGAGCATATGAGACCCAGTACTTC | CASSPFRGAYETQYF
TRBJ2-7 | - | - | TRBV5-3 | TGTGCCAGAAGCGGGGACTACGAGCAGTACTTC | CARSGDYEQYF
TRBJ1-4 | - | TRBD1 | TRBV28 | TGTGCCAGCAGGACAGACAGGGCTAATGAAAAACTGTTTTTT | CASRTDRANEKLFF
TRBJ1-6 | - | - | TRBV5-8 | TGTGCCAGCAGCGCACCGGACAGAATGAATTCACCCCTCCACTTT | CASSAPDRMNSPLHF
TRBJ2-7 | - | - | TRBV2 | TGTGCCAGCAGGCGGGACTCCACATCCTACGAGCAGTACTTC | CASRRDSTSYEQYF
TRBJ2-1 | - | - | TRBV7-9 | TGTGCCAGCAGCTTAGTGGGTCGGCAGGCCTCTAGCTCCTACAATGAGCAGTTCTTC | CASSLVGRQASSSYNEQFF
TRBJ2-5 | - | - | TRBV5-1 | TGCGCCAGCAGCCCAAGTGGGCAGGGTAGATACTTTCTCCAAGAGACCCAGTACTTC | CASSPSGQGRYFLQETQYF
TRBJ2-3 | - | - | TRBV9 | TGTGCCAGCAGCCAAGGAACTACTACAGATACGCAGTATTTT | CASSQGTTTDTQYF
TRBJ2-7 | - | - | TRBV18 | TGTGCCAGCTCACCTGCCGGAGGGGCGGGAGAGCAGTACTTC | CASSPAGGAGEQYF
TRBJ2-4 | - | - | TRBV4-1 | TGCGCCAGCAGAGCAGACTATAGTACAAAAAACATTCAGTACTTC | CASRADYSTKNIQYF
TRBJ1-6 | - | - | TRBV20-1 | TGCAGTGCTACCTTGGGGGGACGCCTCCACTTT | CSATLGGRLHF
TRBJ2-7 | once | - | TRBV7-3 | TGTGCCAGCGACCCGGTCCCCTACGAGCAGTACTTC | CASDPVPYEQYF
TRBJ2-1 | - | TRBD1 | TRBV30 | TGTGCCTGGAGTCCAGGGACAGGGGGATTCGTTACCCAGTTCTTC | CAWSPGTGGFVTQFF
TRBJ1-5 | once | - | TRBV5-5 | TGTGCCAGCAGCTTGGAGGTGAATCAGCCCCAGCATTTT | CASSLEVNQPQHF
TRBJ2-3 | - | - | TRBV2 | TGTGCCAGCAGGGGCTGGGGGGATACGCAGTATTTT | CASRGWGDTQYF
TRBJ1-3 | - | TRBD1 | TRBV6-1 | TGTGCCAGCAGTGAAGCAGACAGGGGGCGAGGAAACACCATATATTTT | CASSEADRGRGNTIYF
TRBJ2-3 | - | - | TRBV19 | TGTGCCAGTAGTGCCGCCGGGACTAGCACAGATACGCAGTATTTT | CASSAAGTSTDTQYF
TRBJ1-5 | - | TRBD1 | TRBV19 | TGTGCCAGTAGTGGGACAGGAGGCAATCAGCCCCAGCATTTT | CASSGTGGNQPQHF
TRBJ1-5 | - | TRBD1 | TRBV28 | TGTGCCAGCAGCAGAAACAGGGGTCAGCCCCAGCATTTT | CASSRNRGQPQHF
TRBJ2-1 | - | - | TRBV14 | TGTGCCAGCAGCCAAGATAGGTGGGGGGTCAATGAGCAGTTCTTC | CASSQDRWGVNEQFF
TRBJ1-5 | - | TRBD1 | TRBV10-3 | TGTGCCATCAGTATCCAGGGGGATCAGCCCCAGCATTTT | CAISIQGDQPQHF